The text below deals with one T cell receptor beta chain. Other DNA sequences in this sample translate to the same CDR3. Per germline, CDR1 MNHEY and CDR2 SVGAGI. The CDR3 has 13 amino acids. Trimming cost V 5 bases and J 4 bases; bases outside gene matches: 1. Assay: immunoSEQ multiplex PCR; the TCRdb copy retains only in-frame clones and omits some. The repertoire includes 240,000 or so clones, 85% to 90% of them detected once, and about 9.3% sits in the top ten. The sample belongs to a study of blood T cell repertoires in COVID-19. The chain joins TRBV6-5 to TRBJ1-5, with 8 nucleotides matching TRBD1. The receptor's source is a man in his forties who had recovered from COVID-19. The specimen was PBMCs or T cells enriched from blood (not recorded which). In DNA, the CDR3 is TGTGCCAGCAGTAGACAGGGGAATCAGCCCCAGCATTTT. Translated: CASSRQGNQPQHF.